One sample yielded the 32 T cell receptor beta chains listed below, sequenced in a study of radiation and T cells in renal cell carcinoma. Described time point: blood 2 weeks post-SBRT. Described treatment: 15 Gy SBRT to primary tumor, nephrectomy 4 weeks later. Produced via immunoSEQ multiplex PCR; TCRdb's table is partial and in-frame only. The data show 70,000 to 80,000 clones, around 86% seen once. Sequenced here: blood, sampled from a patient whose treatment included radiotherapy and nephrectomy. All receptors come from a woman between 45 and 60 years old with renal cell carcinoma.

The chain combines TRBV2 with TRBJ1-1; tentatively, D is TRBD1 (5 bases). The CDR3 length is 15 residues. V shed 6 bases and J shed 4 bases, with 18 bases lying between them. Germline V gene sequence: CDR1 SNHLY, CDR2 FYNNEI. The CDR3 nucleotides are TGTGCCAGCAGGGGACCAGCATTCTGGACCACTGAAGCTTTCTTT. Amino acid sequence: CASRGPAFWTTEAFF.

The chain has TRBV7-9 and TRBJ2-1; 11 bases are a match to TRBD1. The CDR3 loop spans 16 amino acids. The germline V gene has CDR1 SEHNR and CDR2 FQNEAQ (reference sequence). Unmatched junction bases numbered 6, after V lost 1 base and J lost 7 bases. The CDR3 loop is CASSLDGTGGWNEQFF. In DNA, the CDR3 is TGTGCCAGCAGCTTAGACGGGACAGGGGGGTGGAATGAGCAGTTCTTC. Supplemented by reference TRBV7-9 and TRBJ2-1, the full variable domain reads DTGVSQNPRHKITKRGQNVTFRCDPISEHNRLYWYRQTLGQGPEFLTYFQNEAQLEKSRLLSDRFSAERPKGSFSTLEIQRTEQGDSAMYLCASSLDGTGGWNEQFFGPGTRLTVL.

This chain links TRBV11-1 with TRBJ2-5; the match to TRBD1 covers 11 bases. The germline gives CDR1 SGHAT, CDR2 FQDESV (reference sequence). J gave up 5 bases and V 5 bases, and 7 bases lay outside the gene matches. The CDR3 covers 15 residues. Written as DNA, the CDR3 is TGTGCCAGCAGCACTGGGACAGGGGGAGATGAGACCCAGTACTTC. This gives the protein CASSTGTGGDETQYF.

The chain is built from TRBV25-1 and TRBJ1-1, with TRBD1 matching over 8 bases. With V trimmed by 4 bases and J by 8 bases, 9 bases remained unmatched. This CDR3 is built from 14 residues. CDR1 MGHDK and CDR2 SYGVNS come from the germline V gene. DNA of the CDR3: TGTGCCAGCAGTGGGCGGACAGGGCTGAAAGAAGCTTTCTTT. It translates to CASSGRTGLKEAFF.

The gene calls are TRBV19 and TRBJ1-4; TRBD1 is a possible D gene (5 bases). This CDR3 is 13 amino acids long. The germline V and J ends were trimmed by 10 bases and 4 bases, with 13 bases remaining between them. Germline CDR1 is LNHDA and CDR2 is SQIVND (reference sequence). CDR3: CATGDGNNEKLFF. The CDR3 coding sequence is TGTGCCACCGGGGACGGAAATAATGAAAAACTGTTTTTT.

The chain couples TRBV7-2 to TRBJ2-3, with D perhaps matching TRBD1 (7 bases). CDR1 and CDR2 (germline): SGHTA, FQGNSA. The V end was cut by 3 bases, the J end by 0 bases, with 13 bases between. CDR3 length equals 16 residues. CDR3 DNA sequence: TGTGCCAGCAGCTTGGCGGGACAGAGTAGCACAGATACGCAGTATTTT. Protein product: CASSLAGQSSTDTQYF.

V gene TRBV5-4 combines with J gene TRBJ1-2; D remains ambiguous. Trimming removed 0 bases from V and 0 bases from J, with 9 bases in between. CDR3 length: 15 residues. Germline CDR1 reads SGHNT; CDR2 reads YYREEE (reference sequence). For the CDR3, the DNA is TGTGCCAGCAGCTTGGCCTTCGGGACTAACTATGGCTACACCTTC. Protein product: CASSLAFGTNYGYTF.

The genes are TRBV5-6 and TRBJ2-5; no clear D gene. Germline-derived CDR1 and CDR2 are SGHDT and YYEEEE. The CDR3 sequence is 12 residues long. V shed 4 bases and J shed 5 bases, with 9 bases lying between them. CDR3 in DNA: TGTGCCAGCAGCAGGTCTGAGGAGACCCAGTACTTC. Protein product: CASSRSEETQYF.

The rearrangement uses TRBV28 and TRBJ2-7; a weak D match, TRBD2 (5 bases). Germline loops: CDR1 MDHEN, CDR2 SYDVKM. V dropped 1 base and J dropped 2 bases, with 9 bases sitting between them. The CDR3 loop spans 14 amino acids. The DNA of the CDR3 is TGTGCCAGCAGTTTATCGGGAACTACCTACGAGCAGTACTTC. Translating gives CASSLSGTTYEQYF.

The gene calls are TRBV7-2 and TRBJ1-2; maybe TRBD1 (5 bases). V lost 5 bases, J lost 5 bases, and 18 bases lay in between. From germline, CDR1 is SGHTA and CDR2 FQGNSA. This CDR3 region has 15 residues. CDR3 in amino acids: CASSVGPGLGYGYTF. The CDR3 nucleotides are TGTGCCAGCAGCGTTGGACCAGGGTTGGGATATGGCTACACCTTC.

This clone occurred many times. The chain recombines TRBV9 with TRBJ2-2; 11 bases map to TRBD2. The CDR3 loop spans 15 amino acids. Germline V gene sequence: CDR1 SGDLS, CDR2 YYNGEE. The ends lost 0 bases at V and 6 bases at J; junction bases unmatched: 1. CDR3 loop: CASSVGGLAAGELFF. CDR3 bases: TGTGCCAGCAGCGTAGGGGGACTAGCGGCCGGGGAGCTGTTTTTT. The variable domain in full, with the rest retrieved from reference TRBV9 and TRBJ2-2, is DSGVTQTPKHLITATGQRVTLRCSPRSGDLSVYWYQQSLDQGLQFLIQYYNGEERAKGNILERFSAQQFPDLHSELNLSSLELGDSALYFCASSVGGLAAGELFFGEGSRLTVL.

V is TRBV19 and J is TRBJ1-1; D is unclear. Germline-derived CDR1 and CDR2 are LNHDA and SQIVND (reference sequence). V was trimmed by 1 base and J by 1 base, leaving 4 bases between them. The CDR3 loop spans 13 amino acids. CDR3 coding DNA: TGTGCCAGTAGTATAGTTGAGAACACTGAAGCTTTCTTT. It encodes CASSIVENTEAFF.

CDR3 nucleotide sequence: TGTGCCAGCATCTCCGGGACAGCGTACGAGCAGTACTTC. Amino acid sequence: CASISGTAYEQYF. V usage is TRBV7-9 and J usage is TRBJ2-7; 7 bases align to TRBD1. The CDR3 sequence is 13 residues long. J gave up 4 bases and V 7 bases, and 7 bases lay outside the gene matches. Germline-derived CDR1 and CDR2 are SEHNR and FQNEAQ (reference sequence).

The V call is TRBV19, the J call TRBJ2-5, with TRBD1 identical over 9 bases. Germline CDR1 reads LNHDA; CDR2 reads SQIVND (reference sequence). The CDR3 sequence is 15 residues long. Losses at the gene ends were 7 bases for V and 0 bases for J; bases not matched to a gene: 6. This CDR3 is CASTQGAQYQETQYF. CDR3 coding DNA: TGTGCCAGTACACAGGGGGCCCAGTACCAAGAGACCCAGTACTTC.

This rearrangement joins TRBV5-1 to TRBJ1-2; possibly TRBD1 for D (5 bases). Germline CDR1 and CDR2: SGHRS and YFSETQ. The V and J ends lost 4 bases and 2 bases respectively, with 12 bases between them. This CDR3 is 14 amino acids long. Here the CDR3 DNA reads TGCGCCAGCAGCACAGGACGGGGGAACTATGGCTACACCTTC. Residues: CASSTGRGNYGYTF. The variable domain in full, with the rest retrieved from reference TRBV5-1 and TRBJ1-2, is KAGVTQTPRYLIKTRGQQVTLSCSPISGHRSVSWYQQTPGQGLQFLFEYFSETQRNKGNFPGRFSGRQFSNSRSEMNVSTLELGDSALYLCASSTGRGNYGYTFGSGTRLTVV.

The V gene is TRBV5-1, the J gene TRBJ2-1, with 7 nucleotides matching TRBD2. Per germline, CDR1 SGHRS and CDR2 YFSETQ. The ends lost 1 base at V and 9 bases at J; junction bases unmatched: 7. The CDR3 is 14 amino acids. CDR3: CASSLQMPGGEQFF. The DNA of the CDR3 is TGCGCCAGCAGCTTGCAAATGCCGGGGGGTGAGCAGTTCTTC.

CDR3 sequence (DNA): TGTGCCAGCAGCCGCGCCGGGACTAGCGAGGAGACCCAGTACTTC. This codes for CASSRAGTSEETQYF. The chain carries TRBV4-2 and TRBJ2-5, with 10 nucleotides matching TRBD2. The CDR3 covers 15 residues. Trimming cost V 4 bases and J 5 bases; bases outside gene matches: 7. Germline V gene lookup returns CDR1 LGHNA and CDR2 YNFKEQ.

The chain employs TRBV19 and TRBJ2-3; D unresolved. The CDR3 runs 12 residues. Germline V lookup: CDR1 LNHDA, CDR2 SQIVND (reference sequence). The V end lost 5 bases, the J end lost 5 bases, and 8 bases lay between the germline ends. The CDR3 coding sequence is TGTGCCAGTAGTCTCAACTTAGATACGCAGTATTTT. Translated, it gives CASSLNLDTQYF.

The rearrangement uses TRBV5-1 and TRBJ1-4; the D gene is possibly TRBD1 (5 bases). CDR1 and CDR2 from the germline V gene are SGHRS and YFSETQ. V dropped 3 bases and J dropped 8 bases, with 17 bases sitting between them. The CDR3 extends over 15 amino acids. The CDR3 spells CASSWGGTSQEKLFF. CDR3 coding DNA: TGCGCCAGCAGCTGGGGGGGAACCTCCCAAGAAAAACTGTTTTTT.

This clone is a singleton in its sample. This chain links TRBV19 with TRBJ2-1, with a tentative D call TRBD2 (7 bases). V lost 6 bases, J lost 3 bases, and 12 bases lay in between. Germline CDR1 and CDR2: LNHDA and SQIVND (reference sequence). The CDR3 has 14 amino acids. CDR3 region: CASRRGGIYNEQFF. CDR3 DNA sequence: TGTGCCAGTAGAAGGGGGGGAATCTACAATGAGCAGTTCTTC.

This chain connects TRBV2 to TRBJ2-3; D perhaps matches TRBD2 (5 bases). Trimming cost V 1 base and J 5 bases, with 7 bases left between them. Looked up from germline, CDR1 is SNHLY and CDR2 is FYNNEI. The length of the CDR3 is 13 residues. The CDR3 sequence is CASSEELVDTQYF. CDR3 DNA: TGTGCCAGCAGTGAAGAACTAGTAGATACGCAGTATTTT.

This clone was seen a handful of times. The chain employs TRBV6-1 and TRBJ1-5, with D possibly being TRBD1 (5 bases). Germline V lookup: CDR1 MNHNS, CDR2 SASEGT. V was clipped by 4 bases and J by 5 bases, with 6 bases between them. The CDR3 is made up of 12 amino acids. CDR3 nucleotide sequence: TGTGCCAGCAGTGTAGGGGATCAGCCCCAGCATTTT. Its protein is CASSVGDQPQHF.

This chain joins TRBV15 and TRBJ2-5; D gene ambiguous. The CDR3 contains 12 residues. Trimming left V 0 bases short and J 4 bases short, with 3 bases between. From germline, CDR1 is LNHNV and CDR2 YYDKDF (reference sequence). The CDR3 coding sequence is TGTGCCACCAGCAGAGATATAGAGACCCAGTACTTC. This translates into CATSRDIETQYF.

The V and J genes are TRBV11-3 and TRBJ1-1; tentatively, D is TRBD1 (6 bases). CDR1 and CDR2 (germline): SGHNT, YENEEA. CDR3 size: 12 residues. V was shortened by 5 bases and J by 4 bases, with 8 bases between the two germline ends. The CDR3, as DNA: TGTGCCAGCAGCCGGGGGCCCACTGAAGCTTTCTTT. Encoded protein: CASSRGPTEAFF.

V usage is TRBV19 and J usage is TRBJ2-1; 8 bases are shared with TRBD2. The length of the CDR3 is 13 residues. After removal of 8 bases from V and 7 bases from J, the junction contained 7 bases not matched to a gene. Per germline, CDR1 LNHDA and CDR2 SQIVND (reference sequence). Written as DNA, the CDR3 is TGTGCCAGTGGACTAGCTGCGGCGAATGAGCAGTTCTTC. This codes for CASGLAAANEQFF.

The chain employs TRBV7-9 and TRBJ2-5; weak D call: TRBD2 (5 bases). Germline assignment: CDR1 SEHNR and CDR2 FQNEAQ (reference sequence). V gave up 3 bases and J gave up 5 bases, with 16 bases separating them. The CDR3 has 15 amino acids. The CDR3 DNA follows: TGTGCCAGCAGCTTCTCCCTACGGGGAACGGAGACCCAGTACTTC. Protein: CASSFSLRGTETQYF.

This clone was seen only once. The V and J genes are TRBV5-1 and TRBJ1-1; D not resolved. The CDR3 sequence is 14 residues long. Between the trimmed V and J ends, which lost 0 bases and 1 base, there was a span of 7 bases. Per germline, CDR1 SGHRS and CDR2 YFSETQ. The CDR3 reads CASSLVWENTEAFF. In DNA, the CDR3 is TGCGCCAGCAGCTTGGTGTGGGAGAACACTGAAGCTTTCTTT.

This rearrangement joins TRBV5-1 to TRBJ1-3; the D is unclear. The CDR3 runs 17 residues. Germline V lookup: CDR1 SGHRS, CDR2 YFSETQ. Between the trimmed V and J ends, which lost 0 bases and 0 bases, there was a span of 13 bases. DNA for the CDR3: TGCGCCAGCAGCTTGGGGCCCGGCGGCAGCTCTGGAAACACCATATATTTT. It encodes CASSLGPGGSSGNTIYF.

The rearrangement links TRBV11-2 to TRBJ2-7; no clear D. Germline V gene sequence: CDR1 SGHAT, CDR2 FQNNGV. With 2 bases removed from V and 9 bases from J, the gap between germline ends came to 11 bases. The CDR3 covers 12 residues. CDR3 nucleotides: TGTGCCAGCAGCTTATTAAGTTCCGGGCAGTACTTC. Protein product: CASSLLSSGQYF. The whole variable domain, filled in from reference TRBV11-2 and TRBJ2-7, reads EAGVAQSPRYKIIEKRQSVAFWCNPISGHATLYWYQQILGQGPKLLIQFQNNGVVDDSQLPKDRFSAERLKGVDSTLKIQPAKLEDSAVYLCASSLLSSGQYFGPGTRLTVT.

This clone occurred once. The chain joins TRBV9 to TRBJ1-6, with 9 positions matching TRBD1. CDR3 length equals 14 residues. Germline V lookup: CDR1 SGDLS, CDR2 YYNGEE. After removal of 0 bases from V and 11 bases from J, the junction contained 3 bases not matched to a gene. The chain's CDR3 is CASSVAGTGTPLHF. CDR3 DNA: TGTGCCAGCAGCGTAGCCGGGACAGGGACACCCCTCCACTTT.

This chain joins TRBV9 and TRBJ2-1, with D possibly matching TRBD1 (5 bases). CDR3 length: 16 residues. Looked up from germline, CDR1 is SGDLS and CDR2 is YYNGEE. Trimming removed 5 bases at V and 0 bases at J, with 15 bases between. CDR3 residues: CASSIRQSSSYNEQFF. The CDR3 bases are TGTGCCAGCAGTATACGACAGTCCAGCTCCTACAATGAGCAGTTCTTC.

This rearrangement joins TRBV7-9 to TRBJ1-2; D is unresolved. Germline loops: CDR1 SEHNR, CDR2 FQNEAQ (reference sequence). V dropped 1 base and J dropped 8 bases, with 11 bases sitting between them. The CDR3 has 13 amino acids. CDR3 DNA sequence: TGTGCCAGCAGCTTAGACCGGGAAGGGGGCTACACCTTC. Amino acids: CASSLDREGGYTF. Together with reference TRBV7-9 and TRBJ1-2, the CDR3 gives the full variable domain: DTGVSQNPRHKITKRGQNVTFRCDPISEHNRLYWYRQTLGQGPEFLTYFQNEAQLEKSRLLSDRFSAERPKGSFSTLEIQRTEQGDSAMYLCASSLDREGGYTFGSGTRLTVV.